The 11 T cell receptor beta chains below were found in one sample sequenced in a study of glioma-infiltrating T cells. TCR alpha and beta CDR3 regions were amplified from RNA using iRepertoire nested multiplex PCR. Each CDR3 protein gets one entry after TCRdb re-called the multiplex PCR reads with MiXCR. The table has roughly 130,000 distinct CDR3 sequences, about 25% seen once. The sequenced sample was glioma tissue, nonneoplastic brain tissue, or PBMCs (not recorded which). The source of these receptors is a human donor with low-grade glioma or glioblastoma, undergoing nonglioma brain surgery, or in good health (not recorded which).

There are many counts of this clonotype. V gene TRBV14 combines with J gene TRBJ2-3; D uncertain. The CDR3 contains 14 residues. Trimming removed 0 bases at V and 2 bases at J, with 6 bases between. The V gene's germline CDR1 is SGHDN and CDR2 FVKESK. The CDR3: CASSQDRATDTQYF. The CDR3 DNA reads TGTGCCAGCAGCCAAGATAGAGCCACAGATACGCAGTATTTT.

This clonotype has ten or more counts. The chain carries TRBV27 and TRBJ2-3; D possibly corresponds to TRBD1 (5 bases). Germline V CDR1 and CDR2: MNHEY, SMNVEV (reference sequence). With 8 bases removed from V and 7 bases from J, the gap between germline ends came to 10 bases. The CDR3 has 11 amino acids. The chain's CDR3 is CASRTKHTQYF. The CDR3 DNA is TGTGCCAGCCGGACAAAACATACGCAGTATTTT.

This chain connects TRBV28 to TRBJ1-3, with D perhaps TRBD1 (6 bases). CDR3 length: 13 residues. Germline CDR1 is MDHEN and CDR2 is SYDVKM. The V and J ends lost 8 bases and 4 bases respectively, with 12 bases between them. The CDR3 bases are TGTGCCAGCCGCACCGGGACAGGAAACACCATATATTTT. It yields the protein CASRTGTGNTIYF.

The chain employs TRBV7-9 and TRBJ1-6; 8 bases match TRBD1. CDR1 is SEHNR, CDR2 FQNEAQ, per germline (reference sequence). Trimming removed 3 bases from V and 8 bases from J; junction bases left unmatched: 3. The CDR3 runs to 14 residues. The CDR3 protein is CASSLQGADSPLHF. In DNA, the CDR3 is TGTGCCAGCAGCTTGCAGGGGGCGGATTCACCCCTCCACTTT.

The gene calls are TRBV5-4 and TRBJ2-7, with 8 positions matching TRBD1. V was clipped by 9 bases and J by 3 bases; unmatched bases: 5. CDR1 and CDR2 from the germline V gene are SGHNT and YYREEE (reference sequence). There are 12 residues in the CDR3. The CDR3 nucleotides read TGTGCCACCAATGACAGGGGCTACGAGCAGTACGTC. This gives the protein CATNDRGYEQYV.

This clonotype was observed a handful of times. The chain employs TRBV7-2 and TRBJ2-1; 8 bases line up with TRBD2. V trimming: 5 bases; J trimming: 14 bases; junction bases outside the gene matches: 11. The CDR3 consists of 13 residues. Germline values: CDR1 SGHTA, CDR2 FQGNSA. CDR3 amino acids: CASSPPGTSNKFF. CDR3 in DNA: TGTGCCAGCAGCCCCCCCGGGACTAGTAACAAGTTCTTC.

This clonotype was recorded many times. The CDR3 loop is CSAFYTTYTGTTDTQYF. In DNA, the CDR3 is TGCAGTGCTTTCTACACCACCTACACGGGGACCACAGATACGCAGTATTTT. The V call is TRBV20-1, the J call TRBJ2-3, with D possibly called TRBD1 or TRBD2 (5 bases each). V was pared by 5 bases and J by 2 bases, with 23 bases between. This CDR3 comprises 17 residues. Germline V CDR1 and CDR2: DFQATT, SNEGSKA (reference sequence).

This clonotype occurred a few times. The gene calls are TRBV29-1 and TRBJ2-1; a weak D match, TRBD2 (6 bases). V shed 7 bases and J shed 2 bases, with 15 bases lying between them. This CDR3 has 14 amino acids. Germline V gene sequence: CDR1 SQVTM, CDR2 ANQGSEA. The CDR3 DNA follows: TGCAGCGCCGCGGCGGACTACGCCTACAATGAGCAGTTCTTC. Translating gives CSAAADYAYNEQFF.

This clonotype has only a few counts. The chain employs TRBV3-1 and TRBJ2-5; D not resolved. V dropped 5 bases and J dropped 5 bases, with 12 bases sitting between them. The CDR3 length is 13 residues. The germline V gene has CDR1 LGHDT and CDR2 YNNKEL (reference sequence). CDR3 sequence: CASSTGRSETQYF. In nucleotides, the CDR3 is TGTGCCAGCAGCACGGGCCGAAGCGAGACCCAGTACTTC.

This clonotype was seen a handful of times. V gene TRBV7-2 combines with J gene TRBJ1-3, with D possibly TRBD1 on 5 matching bases. The V end was cut by 5 bases, the J end by 0 bases, with 17 bases between. The CDR3 is made up of 17 amino acids. Germline CDR1 reads SGHTA; CDR2 reads FQGNSA. The CDR3 DNA reads as TGTGCCAGCAGCCTGCCCGGCGGGACGAGCTCTGGAAACACCATATATTTT. Protein product: CASSLPGGTSSGNTIYF.

The rearrangement links TRBV7-9 to TRBJ2-1; 8 positions match TRBD2. This CDR3 has 16 residues. Germline loops: CDR1 SEHNR, CDR2 FQNEAQ (reference sequence). V trimming: 5 bases; J trimming: 4 bases; junction bases outside the gene matches: 10. The CDR3, as DNA: TGTGCCAGCAGCCCGGTTAGCGGGGTATCTTACAATGAGCAGTTCTTC. This translates into CASSPVSGVSYNEQFF.